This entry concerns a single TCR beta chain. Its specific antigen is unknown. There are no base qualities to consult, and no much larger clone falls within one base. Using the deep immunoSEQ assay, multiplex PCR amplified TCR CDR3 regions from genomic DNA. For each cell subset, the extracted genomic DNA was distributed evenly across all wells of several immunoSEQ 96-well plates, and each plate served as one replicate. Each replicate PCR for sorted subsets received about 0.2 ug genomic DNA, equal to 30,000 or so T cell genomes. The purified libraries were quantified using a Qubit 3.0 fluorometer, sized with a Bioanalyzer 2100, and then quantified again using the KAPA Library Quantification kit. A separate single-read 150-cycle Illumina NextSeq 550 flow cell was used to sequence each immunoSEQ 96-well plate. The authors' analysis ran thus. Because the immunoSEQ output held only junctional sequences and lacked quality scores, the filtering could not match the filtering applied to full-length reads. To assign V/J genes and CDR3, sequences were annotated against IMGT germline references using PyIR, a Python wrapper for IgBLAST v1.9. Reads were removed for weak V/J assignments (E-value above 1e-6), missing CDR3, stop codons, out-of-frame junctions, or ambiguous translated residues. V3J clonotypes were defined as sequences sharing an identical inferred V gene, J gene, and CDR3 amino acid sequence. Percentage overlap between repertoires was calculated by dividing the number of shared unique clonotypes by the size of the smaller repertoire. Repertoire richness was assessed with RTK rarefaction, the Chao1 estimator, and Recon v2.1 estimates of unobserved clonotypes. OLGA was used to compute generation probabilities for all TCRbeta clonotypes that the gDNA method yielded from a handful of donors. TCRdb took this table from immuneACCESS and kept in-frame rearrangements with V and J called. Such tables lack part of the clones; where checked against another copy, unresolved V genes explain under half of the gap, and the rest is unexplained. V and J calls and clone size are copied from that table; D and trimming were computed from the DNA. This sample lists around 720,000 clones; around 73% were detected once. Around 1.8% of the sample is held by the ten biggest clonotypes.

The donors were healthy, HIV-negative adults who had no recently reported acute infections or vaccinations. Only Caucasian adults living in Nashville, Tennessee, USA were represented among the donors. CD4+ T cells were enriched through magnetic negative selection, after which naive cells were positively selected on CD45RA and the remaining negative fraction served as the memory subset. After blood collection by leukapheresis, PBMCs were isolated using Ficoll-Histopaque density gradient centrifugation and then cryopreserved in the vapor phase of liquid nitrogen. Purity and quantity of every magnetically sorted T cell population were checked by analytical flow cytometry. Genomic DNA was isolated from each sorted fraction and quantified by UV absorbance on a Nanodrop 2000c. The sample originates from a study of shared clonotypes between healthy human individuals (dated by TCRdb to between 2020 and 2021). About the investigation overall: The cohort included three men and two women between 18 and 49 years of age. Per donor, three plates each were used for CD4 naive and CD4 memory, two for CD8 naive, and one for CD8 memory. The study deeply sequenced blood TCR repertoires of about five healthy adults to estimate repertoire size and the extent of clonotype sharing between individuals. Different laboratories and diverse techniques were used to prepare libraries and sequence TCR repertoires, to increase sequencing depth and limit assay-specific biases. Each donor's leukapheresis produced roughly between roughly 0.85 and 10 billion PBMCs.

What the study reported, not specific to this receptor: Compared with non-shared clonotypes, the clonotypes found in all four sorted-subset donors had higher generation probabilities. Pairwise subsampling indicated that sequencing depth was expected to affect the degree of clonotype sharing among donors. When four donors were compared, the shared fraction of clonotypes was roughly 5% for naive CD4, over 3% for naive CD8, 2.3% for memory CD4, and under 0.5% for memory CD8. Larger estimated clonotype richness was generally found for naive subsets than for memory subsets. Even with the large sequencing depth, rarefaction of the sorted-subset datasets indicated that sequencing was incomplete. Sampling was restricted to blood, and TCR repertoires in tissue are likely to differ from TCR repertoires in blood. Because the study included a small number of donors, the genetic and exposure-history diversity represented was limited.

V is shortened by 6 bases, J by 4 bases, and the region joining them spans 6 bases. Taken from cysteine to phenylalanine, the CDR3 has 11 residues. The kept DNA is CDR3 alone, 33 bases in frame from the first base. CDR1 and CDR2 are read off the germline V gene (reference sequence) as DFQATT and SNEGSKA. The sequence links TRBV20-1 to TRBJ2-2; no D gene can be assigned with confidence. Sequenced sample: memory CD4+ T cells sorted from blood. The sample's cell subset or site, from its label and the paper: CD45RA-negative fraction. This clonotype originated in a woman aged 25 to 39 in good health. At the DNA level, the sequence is TGCAGTGCACCCGCCACCGGGGAGCTGTTTTTT. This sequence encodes CSAPATGELFF.